Listed here are 30 T cell receptor beta chains from one sample, sequenced in a study of cytomegalovirus exposure and HLA in healthy donors. Use of 60 Vbeta and 13 Jbeta primers characterized the PCR. Here immunoSEQ multiplex PCR was the method, and the copy in TCRdb shows in-frame clones only, minus some. The table shows about 240,000 clones, with 70% to 90% occurring only once. The sample comprised PBMCs. Receptors originate from a girl aged 2 to 9 in good health and CMV-seronegative.

Points on this clone: The identical CDR3 is also encoded by other nucleotide sequences in the sample. The chain recombines TRBV7-3 with TRBJ2-2; tentatively, D is TRBD2 (6 bases). Looked up from germline, CDR1 is SGHTA and CDR2 is FQGTGA. The V and J ends lost 2 bases and 2 bases respectively, with 9 bases between them. The length of the CDR3 is 15 residues. CDR3 sequence: CASSLGGPNTGELFF. The CDR3 DNA reads TGTGCCAGCAGCTTAGGAGGGCCTAACACCGGGGAGCTGTTTTTT.

J is TRBJ2-5 and V is TRBV6-5; D possibly corresponds to TRBD1 (6 bases). CDR3 length: 15 residues. V shed 4 bases and J shed 0 bases, with 12 bases lying between them. Germline V gene data show CDR1 as MNHEY and CDR2 as SVGAGI. CDR3 DNA: TGTGCCAGCAGTTCCGACACAGGGTACCAAGAGACCCAGTACTTC. Residues: CASSSDTGYQETQYF.

The rearrangement links TRBV6-6 to TRBJ2-1; 11 bases match TRBD1. This CDR3 has 11 amino acids. CDR1 is MNHNY, CDR2 SVGAGI, per germline (reference sequence). V gave up 5 bases and J gave up 14 bases; unmatched junction bases: 2. The CDR3 DNA sequence: TGTGCCAGCAGTCGGACAGGGGGCGAGTTCTTC. Its translation is CASSRTGGEFF.

The V and J genes are TRBV7-6 and TRBJ2-1; TRBD2 matches at 8 bases. CDR3 size: 18 residues. Germline V gene data show CDR1 as SGHVS and CDR2 as FNYEAQ. Unmatched junction bases numbered 12, after V lost 0 bases and J lost 5 bases. The CDR3 region is CASSLALRTSGPNNEQFF. The CDR3 DNA is TGTGCCAGCAGCTTAGCGCTTCGAACTAGCGGACCCAACAATGAGCAGTTCTTC.

The DNA for the CDR3 is TGTGCCAGTAGTGCCTCCGACAGGCTCCACAATGAGCAGTTCTTC. The encoded protein is CASSASDRLHNEQFF. This sequence joins TRBV19 and TRBJ2-1; TRBD1 might be the D (6 bases). CDR1 is LNHDA and CDR2 is SQIVND in the germline V gene (reference sequence). The CDR3 has 15 amino acids. Trimming pared 5 bases from V and 5 bases from J, leaving 16 bases between.

The J gene is TRBJ1-1, the V gene TRBV2; TRBD1 matches at 9 bases. Trimming took 6 bases from V and 2 from J; bases not matched to a gene: 10. CDR1 and CDR2 (germline): SNHLY, FYNNEI. The CDR3 length is 16 residues. The chain's CDR3 is CASRRRTGVDNTEAFF. The CDR3 DNA sequence: TGTGCCAGCAGGAGGAGGACAGGGGTTGACAACACTGAAGCTTTCTTT.

The CDR3, as DNA: TGTGCCAGCAGCTCAAGCGGGAAGGGAGATACGCAGTATTTT. Encoded protein: CASSSSGKGDTQYF. V usage is TRBV7-7 and J usage is TRBJ2-3, with 7 bases fitting TRBD2. The CDR3 spans 14 residues. Germline CDR1 SSHAT, CDR2 FNYEAQ (reference sequence). V lost 4 bases to trimming and J lost 5 bases; unmatched junction nucleotides: 6.

The V and J genes are TRBV18 and TRBJ1-2, with D maybe TRBD1 (5 bases). This CDR3 contains 13 residues. Trimming shortened V by 6 bases and J by 6 bases, and 14 bases separated the two germline ends. Germline V gene lookup returns CDR1 KGHSH and CDR2 LQKENI. CDR3 amino acids: CASSSGGANGYTF. Here the CDR3 DNA reads TGTGCCAGCTCCTCGGGAGGGGCGAATGGCTACACCTTC.

V and J are TRBV5-6 and TRBJ2-7, with D possibly TRBD2 on 5 matching bases. CDR3 length: 15 amino acids. Deletions cut 4 bases from V and 0 bases from J, with 14 bases between. The germline V gene has CDR1 SGHDT and CDR2 YYEEEE. CDR3 sequence (DNA): TGTGCCAGCAGCGGACTGTTCAGGAGCTCCTACGAGCAGTACTTC. Its protein is CASSGLFRSSYEQYF.

The V call is TRBV30, the J call TRBJ1-3; D not certain. This CDR3 has 16 residues. Germline CDR1 GTSNPN, CDR2 SVGIG (reference sequence). V lost 0 bases, J lost 2 bases, and 14 bases lay in between. The CDR3 loop reads CAWSVLGVLAGNTIYF. CDR3 DNA: TGTGCCTGGAGTGTGCTCGGGGTACTAGCTGGAAACACCATATATTTT.

The J gene is TRBJ1-2, the V gene TRBV19; TRBD1 might be the D (6 bases). Germline assignment: CDR1 LNHDA and CDR2 SQIVND (reference sequence). Trimming took 3 bases from V and 1 from J, leaving 12 bases between them. The CDR3 spans 15 residues. The chain's CDR3 is CASSIPSDSNYGYTF. CDR3 nucleotides: TGTGCCAGTAGTATCCCATCGGACAGTAACTATGGCTACACCTTC.

The genes are TRBV5-1 and TRBJ2-3; D possibly corresponds to TRBD2 (7 bases). The V end was cut by 1 base, the J end by 5 bases, with 17 bases between. The CDR3 has 16 amino acids. Per germline, CDR1 SGHRS and CDR2 YFSETQ. The CDR3 DNA reads as TGCGCCAGCAGCTTGCCGGGGGGCATGAGGTTAGATACGCAGTATTTT. Translation gives CASSLPGGMRLDTQYF.

The chain joins TRBV6-1 to TRBJ2-6, with D uncertain. The CDR3 consists of 15 residues. The V end was cut by 6 bases, the J end by 2 bases, with 11 bases between. The germline CDR1 and CDR2 sequences are MNHNS and SASEGT. The CDR3 sequence is CASRTYSTGANVLTF. The CDR3 nucleotides read TGTGCCAGCAGGACTTACTCCACTGGGGCCAACGTCCTGACTTTC.

The V and J genes are TRBV2 and TRBJ2-7; 7 nucleotides line up with TRBD1. Germline V gives CDR1 SNHLY, CDR2 FYNNEI. The CDR3 has 18 residues. The junction had 13 bases not matched to a gene; V was cut back by 2 bases and J by 0 bases. CDR3 sequence: CASSETGARFLSSYEQYF. CDR3 nucleotide sequence: TGTGCCAGCAGTGAAACAGGGGCTCGTTTTTTGAGCTCCTACGAGCAGTACTTC.

V is TRBV5-1 and J is TRBJ2-1; 14 bases match TRBD2. The CDR3 is 17 residues long. The junction had 5 bases not matched to a gene; V was cut back by 4 bases and J by 2 bases. Germline loops: CDR1 SGHRS, CDR2 YFSETQ. The CDR3 loop is CASSPGLAGAPYNEQFF. The CDR3 DNA is TGCGCCAGCAGCCCGGGACTAGCGGGAGCCCCCTACAATGAGCAGTTCTTC. Looking up the rest from reference TRBV5-1 and TRBJ2-1 gives the full variable domain: KAGVTQTPRYLIKTRGQQVTLSCSPISGHRSVSWYQQTPGQGLQFLFEYFSETQRNKGNFPGRFSGRQFSNSRSEMNVSTLELGDSALYLCASSPGLAGAPYNEQFFGPGTRLTVL.

V usage is TRBV6-1 and J usage is TRBJ1-2, with a possible D match to TRBD1 (5 bases). This CDR3 has 16 amino acids. Trimming stripped 1 base from V and 4 bases from J, with 16 bases between. The V gene's germline CDR1 is MNHNS and CDR2 SASEGT. CDR3 sequence: CASSEEWGDFLYGYTF. The CDR3, as DNA: TGTGCCAGCAGTGAAGAGTGGGGGGACTTCCTCTATGGCTACACCTTC.

The V call is TRBV9, the J call TRBJ1-3; D possibly corresponds to TRBD1 (5 bases). Germline V gene sequence: CDR1 SGDLS, CDR2 YYNGEE. Trimming shortened V by 0 bases and J by 0 bases, and 19 bases separated the two germline ends. The length of the CDR3 is 19 residues. CDR3 region: CASSVGKQQARSSGNTIYF. In nucleotides, the CDR3 is TGTGCCAGCAGCGTAGGAAAACAACAGGCGCGGAGCTCTGGAAACACCATATATTTT.

The chain has TRBV5-5 and TRBJ2-5; D is undetermined. V was pared by 3 bases and J by 5 bases, with 5 bases between. In germline, CDR1 is SGHKS, CDR2 YYEKEE (reference sequence). The CDR3 runs 11 residues. CDR3 sequence (DNA): TGTGCCAGCAGCTCCCTGGAGACCCAGTACTTC. It translates to CASSSLETQYF.

The CDR3 bases are TGCGCCAGCAGCTTGGTTGGGACAGGGGGCGTTAACTATGGCTACACCTTC. This gives the protein CASSLVGTGGVNYGYTF. The rearrangement joins TRBV5-1 to TRBJ1-2, with 12 bases matching TRBD1. Germline V gene lookup returns CDR1 SGHRS and CDR2 YFSETQ. This CDR3 region has 17 residues. V lost 0 bases, J lost 1 base, and 4 bases stayed unmatched.

This clone appeared a few times. This sequence joins TRBV7-8 and TRBJ1-2; D is unresolved. Between the trimmed V and J ends, which lost 3 bases and 4 bases, there was a span of 6 bases. Looked up from germline, CDR1 is SGHVS and CDR2 is FQNEAQ. This CDR3 has 12 residues. The CDR3 bases are TGTGCCAGCAGCTTCAGCGGCTATGGCTACACCTTC. It specifies CASSFSGYGYTF.

The chain joins TRBV2 to TRBJ1-5; unclear D gene. Looked up from germline, CDR1 is SNHLY and CDR2 is FYNNEI. This CDR3 is 14 amino acids long. V was pared by 6 bases and J by 9 bases, with 18 bases between. The CDR3 DNA sequence: TGTGCCAGCAGGGAGAAGACACCCGGAGGGCCCCAGCATTTT. Translating gives CASREKTPGGPQHF.

This chain uses TRBV4-1 with TRBJ1-1, with D maybe TRBD1 (6 bases). Trimming shortened V by 0 bases and J by 4 bases, and 15 bases separated the two germline ends. From germline, CDR1 is MGHRA and CDR2 YSYEKL. The CDR3 contains 16 residues. The CDR3 DNA follows: TGCGCCAGCAGCCAAGATTTCCAGGGGACGGGCACTGAAGCTTTCTTT. Translation gives CASSQDFQGTGTEAFF.

This clone has only one observation. V gene TRBV27 combines with J gene TRBJ2-1, with D maybe TRBD1 (6 bases). In germline, CDR1 is MNHEY, CDR2 SMNVEV (reference sequence). The CDR3 consists of 15 residues. Trimming shortened V by 0 bases and J by 10 bases, and 16 bases separated the two germline ends. The CDR3 coding sequence is TGTGCCAGCAGTTTATCACGTGGGGGCCTGGGGGAGCAGTTCTTC. This gives the protein CASSLSRGGLGEQFF.

The genes are TRBV30 and TRBJ1-2; a possible D gene is TRBD1 (6 bases). Germline CDR1 GTSNPN, CDR2 SVGIG (reference sequence). The CDR3 runs 13 residues. V was pared by 0 bases and J by 7 bases, with 12 bases between. The chain's CDR3 is CAWSVGRGGGYTF. CDR3 DNA: TGTGCCTGGAGTGTAGGGCGAGGGGGTGGCTACACCTTC.

The rearrangement uses TRBV7-2 and TRBJ1-1, with TRBD1 matching over 9 bases. CDR1 SGHTA and CDR2 FQGNSA come from the germline V gene. This CDR3 spans 16 amino acids. With V trimmed by 4 bases and J by 2 bases, 8 bases remained unmatched. The CDR3 DNA reads TGTGCCAGCAGCTCGTCTGTGGGACAGGGTAACACTGAAGCTTTCTTT. Translation: CASSSSVGQGNTEAFF.

The chain links TRBV5-1 to TRBJ1-1; D uncertain. V was clipped by 2 bases and J by 0 bases, with 5 bases between them. CDR3 length: 13 residues. Germline V gives CDR1 SGHRS, CDR2 YFSETQ. CDR3 in amino acids: CASSFQLNTEAFF. The CDR3 nucleotides read TGCGCCAGCAGCTTCCAATTGAACACTGAAGCTTTCTTT.

The genes are TRBV5-1 and TRBJ1-2; 9 bases align to TRBD1. Germline lookup yields CDR1 SGHRS and CDR2 YFSETQ. With 3 bases clipped from V and 5 bases from J, the junction kept 11 bases outside the gene matches. CDR3 length equals 16 residues. Here the CDR3 reads CASSSTPDRGRYGYTF. In nucleotides, the CDR3 is TGCGCCAGCAGCTCCACCCCGGACAGGGGTCGGTATGGCTACACCTTC.

V usage is TRBV7-7 and J usage is TRBJ2-5; 12 bases fit TRBD2. Germline V gene sequence: CDR1 SSHAT, CDR2 FNYEAQ (reference sequence). This CDR3 comprises 16 residues. V gave up 0 bases and J gave up 1 base; unmatched junction bases: 0. Here the CDR3 reads CASSLATSGGQETQYF. CDR3 DNA: TGTGCCAGCAGCTTAGCGACTAGCGGGGGCCAAGAGACCCAGTACTTC.

The chain couples TRBV12-5 to TRBJ2-5, with unresolved D. The V gene's germline CDR1 is LGHNT and CDR2 FRNRAP. Trimming pared 1 base from V and 4 bases from J, leaving 7 bases between. The CDR3 contains 13 residues. The CDR3 loop is CASGLGSGETQYF. The CDR3 nucleotides are TGTGCTAGTGGTTTGGGTTCGGGAGAGACCCAGTACTTC.

The chain links TRBV9 to TRBJ2-7, with 7 bases fitting TRBD2. Germline V lookup: CDR1 SGDLS, CDR2 YYNGEE. Germline trimming cut 1 base from V and 1 base from J; bases unmatched to any gene: 2. The CDR3 has 14 amino acids. CDR3 sequence: CASSVTSESYEQYF. The CDR3 DNA is TGTGCCAGCAGCGTAACTAGCGAGTCCTACGAGCAGTACTTC.